These 27 T cell receptor beta chains originate from one sample sequenced in a study of T cells in women clearing cervical HPV infection. Clones were read by immunoSEQ multiplex PCR, and TCRdb kept only the in-frame ones, dropping some. The sample table sets out over 30,000 clones. Sequencing input: blood buffy coat. The receptor source for this set is a woman aged 18-69 years with a cervical HPV16 infection that either progressed to CIN3+ or cleared (not recorded which).

On this clone: The missing CDR3 end, 3 residues past where the read stops, is filled in from the germline J gene. The chain links TRBV7-6 to TRBJ1-5; 10 bases fit TRBD1. This CDR3 has 14 residues. Germline V gene data show CDR1 as SGHVS and CDR2 as FNYEAQ. V dropped 4 bases and J dropped 9; count of bases not matched to a gene: 6. CDR3 DNA (partial): TGTGCCAGCAGCTCCTCGACAGGGGGCGGGCCC. This translates into CASSSSTGGGP. The full CDR3 is CASSSSTGGGPQHF. Combining the CDR3 with reference TRBV7-6 and TRBJ1-5 gives the whole variable domain GAGVSQSPRYKVTKRGQDVALRCDPISGHVSLYWYRQALGQGPEFLTYFNYEAQQDKSGLPNDRFSAERPEGSISTLTIQRTEQRDSAMYRCASSSSTGGGPQHFGDGTRLSIL.

With regard to this clone: The read terminates 3 residues before the CDR3 end, so the remaining end is supplied by the germline J gene. The V call is TRBV18, the J call TRBJ2-3; D tentatively reads TRBD1 or TRBD2 (5 bases each). The length of the CDR3 is 14 residues. The germline V gene encodes CDR1 KGHSH and CDR2 LQKENI. Incomplete CDR3 DNA: TGTGCCAGCTCTCCCGCTACCACCAGGGAGACG. Amino acids: CASSPATTRET. The whole CDR3 protein is CASSPATTRETQYF.

On this clone itself: The CDR3 extends 3 residues past the end of the read, so its final part is completed from the germline J gene. At the DNA level, this CDR3 is encoded by other sequences in the same sample as well. This chain connects TRBV29-1 to TRBJ1-2, with D possibly being TRBD1 (5 bases). Trimming shortened V by 6 bases and J by 1 base, and 6 bases separated the two germline ends. Germline V lookup: CDR1 SQVTM, CDR2 ANQGSEA. The CDR3 extends over 11 amino acids. CDR3 sequence: CSVGDNYGYTF. The DNA read from the CDR3 is TGCAGCGTAGGGGATAACTATGGC.

With regard to this clone: The read ends 3 residues shy of where the CDR3 ends; the end is completed using the germline J gene. This chain links TRBV4-1 with TRBJ2-3; 11 bases are shared with TRBD2. Trimming removed 5 bases from V and 3 bases from J; junction bases left unmatched: 7. Per germline, CDR1 MGHRA and CDR2 YSYEKL. The CDR3 runs to 16 residues. CDR3 sequence: CASSSHIAGGTDTQYF. Incomplete CDR3 DNA: TGCGCCAGCAGCTCCCACATAGCGGGGGGGACAGATACG.

CDR3 region: CASSTGTGDYGYTF. The sequenced CDR3 bases are TGCGCCAGCAGCACCGGGACAGGGGACTATGGC. The genes are TRBV5-1 and TRBJ1-2, with 10 bases lining up with TRBD1. Sequencing ends 3 residues short of the CDR3 end; the germline J gene provides the rest. The CDR3 runs to 14 residues. The junction had 3 bases not matched to a gene; V was cut back by 4 bases and J by 3 bases. Germline CDR1 SGHRS, CDR2 YFSETQ.

Points on this clone: The CDR3 end lies 3 residues beyond the end of the read and is filled in from the germline J gene. The chain is built from TRBV20-1 and TRBJ1-5; weak D call: TRBD1 (5 bases). The CDR3 contains 15 residues. V gave up 6 bases and J gave up 2 bases, with 17 bases separating them. Germline V lookup: CDR1 DFQATT, CDR2 SNEGSKA (reference sequence). CDR3 region: CSAIGHPRGNQPQHF. The DNA read from the CDR3 is TGCAGTGCCATCGGACACCCGAGGGGCAATCAGCCC.

In the case of this clone: The read is 3 residues too short to cover the CDR3 end, so that end is filled in from the germline J gene. This chain uses TRBV19 with TRBJ1-2; tentative D call: TRBD1 (5 bases). Per the germline V gene, CDR1 is LNHDA and CDR2 is SQIVND (reference sequence). The CDR3 has 15 residues. The CDR3 is CASSKPSGVDNDYTF. The sequenced CDR3 bases are TGTGCCAGTAGTAAGCCTAGCGGGGTGGACAATGAC.

Turning to this clone: With the read ending 3 residues before the CDR3 end, the germline J gene is used to fill in that end. V usage is TRBV20-1 and J usage is TRBJ2-3, with 8 bases matching TRBD1. Germline V gives CDR1 DFQATT, CDR2 SNEGSKA (reference sequence). CDR3 length equals 14 residues. Trimming cost V 6 bases and J 4 bases; bases outside gene matches: 9. CDR3 in amino acids: CSASQGTGSDTQYF. CDR3 bases read: TGCAGTGCCAGCCAAGGGACAGGCTCAGATACG.

With regard to this clone: The observed sequence ends 3 residues before the CDR3 terminus, with the missing tail filled in from the germline J gene. The chain employs TRBV6-2 or TRBV6-3 and TRBJ1-2; TRBD1 matches at 7 bases. The CDR3 consists of 15 residues. The germline V gene encodes CDR1 MNHEY and CDR2 SVGEGT. The CDR3 loop is CASSSRQGSYNDYTF. Partial CDR3 DNA: TGTGCCAGCAGTTCACGACAGGGCTCCTACAATGAC.

Concerning this clone: The sequenced fragment ends 3 residues before the CDR3 boundary, so the rest is inferred from the germline J gene. The J gene is TRBJ2-2, the V gene TRBV10-3, with a tentative D call TRBD1 (5 bases). V was clipped by 2 bases and J by 0 bases, with 16 bases between them. The CDR3 is made up of 18 amino acids. Germline CDR1 is ENHRY and CDR2 is SYGVKD. The CDR3: CAISELPSTEANTGELFF. CDR3 DNA (partial): TGTGCCATCAGTGAGCTCCCTTCGACAGAGGCGAACACCGGGGAG.

As to this clone: The sequenced fragment ends 3 residues before the CDR3 boundary, so the rest is inferred from the germline J gene. The chain links TRBV7-6 to TRBJ1-2, with 7 nucleotides matching TRBD1. CDR3 size: 16 residues. Per the germline V gene, CDR1 is SGHVS and CDR2 is FNYEAQ. After removal of 3 bases from V and 6 bases from J, the junction contained 13 bases not matched to a gene. CDR3 DNA (partial): TGTGCCAGCAGCTTCGCCCCCAGGGGGAGTAAAGATGGC. Its protein product is CASSFAPRGSKDG. The full CDR3 protein is CASSFAPRGSKDGYTF.

About this clone: The CDR3 extends 3 residues past the end of the read, so its final part is completed from the germline J gene. This sequence joins TRBV19 and TRBJ1-1; no reliable D call. The CDR3 has 15 residues. Per germline, CDR1 LNHDA and CDR2 SQIVND (reference sequence). The V end was cut by 4 bases, the J end by 1 base, with 13 bases between. The DNA read from the CDR3 is TGTGCCAGTAGTAGGGCGCACGGCGAGAACACTGAA. It specifies CASSRAHGENTE. The full CDR3 is CASSRAHGENTEAFF.

As concerns this clone: From the germline J gene comes the end of the CDR3, since the read stops 3 residues before it. This chain connects TRBV4-1 to TRBJ2-7; 10 bases map to TRBD1. The CDR3 runs 16 residues. The germline CDR1 and CDR2 sequences are MGHRA and YSYEKL. V lost 1 base and J lost 3; bases outside the gene matches: 6. Incomplete CDR3 DNA: TGCGCCAGCAGCCAAGGGGACAGGGGAATGGGCTACGAG. Protein sequence: CASSQGDRGMGYE. The full CDR3 is CASSQGDRGMGYEQYF.

As for this clone: The CDR3 is cut off 3 residues early in the read; its end comes from the germline J gene. The rearrangement uses TRBV5-1 and TRBJ1-1, with 9 bases fitting TRBD1. V lost 0 bases, J lost 4 bases, and 10 bases stayed unmatched. The CDR3 covers 17 residues. Germline V gene sequence: CDR1 SGHRS, CDR2 YFSETQ. The CDR3 DNA, read in part, is TGCGCCAGCAGCTTGGGGACAGGGGCCGGGGGTATCACTGAA. Protein: CASSLGTGAGGITE. The entire CDR3 protein reads CASSLGTGAGGITEAFF.

In the case of this clone: The missing CDR3 end, 3 residues past where the read stops, is filled in from the germline J gene. V and J are TRBV5-1 and TRBJ1-1; D is ambiguous. The CDR3 runs 13 residues. Germline V gives CDR1 SGHRS, CDR2 YFSETQ. Partial CDR3 DNA: TGCGCCAGCAGCTTGGCCGGCGGGGTTGAT. Translating gives CASSLAGGVD. The full-length CDR3 reads as CASSLAGGVDAFF.

Incomplete CDR3 DNA: TGTGCCAGTAGTATAAGCTCTAGCGGGGGATACACCGGGGAG. Protein: CASSISSSGGYTGE. The complete CDR3 protein is CASSISSSGGYTGELFF. V and J are TRBV19 and TRBJ2-2; TRBD2 matches at 10 bases. The observed sequence ends 3 residues before the CDR3 terminus, with the missing tail filled in from the germline J gene. The CDR3 contains 17 residues. The V gene's germline CDR1 is LNHDA and CDR2 SQIVND (reference sequence). V lost 2 bases, J lost 3 bases, and 6 bases stayed unmatched.

On this clone: One end of the junction fails to match germline, which may point to a read error. The CDR3 goes on 3 residues after the read ends, and that part is filled in from the germline J gene. The gene calls are TRBV18 and TRBJ1-2, with D possibly TRBD1 on 5 matching bases. CDR3 length: 14 residues. Germline CDR1 and CDR2: KGHSH and LQKENI. CDR3 DNA, as far as it was read: TGTGCCAGCTCACCCGGAGCGGGGGAGAATGGG. This codes for CASSPGAGENG. The complete CDR3 sequence is CASSPGAGENGYTF.

For this clone: The CDR3 is cut off 3 residues early in the read; its end comes from the germline J gene. The chain is built from TRBV5-1 and TRBJ2-7; 9 nucleotides line up with TRBD1. The J segment lost 3 bases and the V segment lost 3 bases, leaving 7 bases of the junction unmatched. The CDR3 extends over 15 amino acids. CDR1 and CDR2 (germline): SGHRS, YFSETQ. The CDR3 loop reads CASSSGTGFNYEQYF. The covered CDR3 bases are TGCGCCAGCAGCTCTGGGACAGGGTTTAACTACGAG. Supplemented by reference TRBV5-1 and TRBJ2-7, the full variable domain reads KAGVTQTPRYLIKTRGQQVTLSCSPISGHRSVSWYQQTPGQGLQFLFEYFSETQRNKGNFPGRFSGRQFSNSRSEMNVSTLELGDSALYLCASSSGTGFNYEQYFGPGTRLTVT.

Of note for this clone: The CDR3 is cut off 3 residues early in the read; its end comes from the germline J gene. This chain uses TRBV7-2 with TRBJ1-1; D not certain. The germline V gene encodes CDR1 SGHTA and CDR2 FQGNSA. This CDR3 has 15 amino acids. The part of the CDR3 DNA that was read is TGTGCCAGCACCAACGGAGCGGGAACCCACAATGAG. This sequence encodes CASTNGAGTHNE. The whole CDR3 protein reads CASTNGAGTHNEAFF. Looking up the rest from reference TRBV7-2 and TRBJ1-1 gives the full variable domain: GAGVSQSPSNKVTEKGKDVELRCDPISGHTALYWYRQSLGQGLEFLIYFQGNSAPDKSGLPSDRFSAERTGGSVSTLTIQRTQQEDSAVYLCASTNGAGTHNEAFFGQGTRLTVV.

Regarding this clone: The CDR3 is cut off 3 residues early in the read; its end comes from the germline J gene. The chain uses TRBV12-5 and TRBJ2-3; 8 bases are shared with TRBD2. The CDR3 runs to 16 residues. Germline assignment: CDR1 LGHNT and CDR2 FRNRAP. J gave up 5 bases and V 4 bases, and 11 bases lay outside the gene matches. CDR3 DNA (partial): TGTGCTAGTGGTTGGAATCGGGGGGGCCGGGAAGATACG. Translated, it gives CASGWNRGGREDT. The entire CDR3 protein reads CASGWNRGGREDTQYF.

Concerning this clone itself: The DNA ends 3 residues before the CDR3 does, and the rest of the CDR3 is filled in from the germline J gene. The V and J genes are TRBV6-2 or TRBV6-3 and TRBJ1-2; 7 bases line up with TRBD1. CDR1 and CDR2 (germline): MNHEY, SVGEGT. CDR3 length equals 13 residues. The CDR3 DNA, read in part, is TGTGCCAGTACAAGACAGGGTAGAGAAGGC. It encodes CASTRQGREG. The CDR3 in full is CASTRQGREGYTF.

Comments on this clone: The read comes to an end 3 residues before the CDR3 does, leaving the germline J gene to fill in the end. V is TRBV7-2 and J is TRBJ1-6; maybe TRBD1 (5 bases). Germline V lookup: CDR1 SGHTA, CDR2 FQGNSA. Trimming took 5 bases from V and 6 from J, leaving 14 bases between them. This CDR3 spans 15 amino acids. The DNA read from the CDR3 is TGTGCCAGCAGCCAGAGGGGATCTGCTAATTCACCC. The encoded protein is CASSQRGSANSP. The entire CDR3 protein reads CASSQRGSANSPLHF.

Considering frequency, this clone is medium-sized (0.01 to 0.1%). The read halts 3 residues ahead of the CDR3 end, with the missing end drawn from the germline J gene. This chain uses TRBV19 with TRBJ2-7, with D maybe TRBD1 (7 bases). The germline V gene has CDR1 LNHDA and CDR2 SQIVND (reference sequence). V gave up 7 bases and J gave up 2 bases, with 15 bases separating them. The CDR3 length is 14 residues. CDR3 DNA (partial): TGTGCCAGTACGGACAGGCGGGGCCCCTACGAG. It translates to CASTDRRGPYE. In full, the CDR3 reads CASTDRRGPYEQYF.

The covered CDR3 bases are TGTGCCAGCAGTTTGATCGGGGTAGATACG. Translated, it gives CASSLIGVDT. In full, the CDR3 reads CASSLIGVDTQYF. The V call is TRBV12-3 or TRBV12-4, the J call TRBJ2-3, with D tentatively TRBD2 (5 bases). Read coverage stops 3 residues before the CDR3 terminus; the germline J gene supplies the remainder. This CDR3 has 13 amino acids. Between the trimmed V and J ends, which lost 3 bases and 5 bases, there was a span of 9 bases.

Concerning this clone itself: An end of the junction differs from the germline gene, which may be a read error. Sequencing ends 3 residues short of the CDR3 end; the germline J gene provides the rest. The sample contains more than one DNA sequence encoding this CDR3. The J gene is TRBJ1-1, the V gene TRBV18, with D possibly TRBD1 on 5 matching bases. Germline V gene lookup returns CDR1 KGHSH and CDR2 LQKENI. The CDR3 has 15 amino acids. CDR3 sequence reads: CASSPLLGENNEAFF. The part of the CDR3 DNA that was read is TGTGCCAGCTCACCACTTCTAGGGGAAAACAATGAA.

Comments on this clone: The CDR3 extends 3 residues past the end of the read, so its final part is completed from the germline J gene. This sequence joins TRBV6-2 or TRBV6-3 and TRBJ2-3; TRBD2 is a possible D gene (7 bases). CDR3 length: 16 amino acids. CDR1 and CDR2 (germline): MNHEY, SVGEGT. V lost 0 bases and J 3 bases, leaving 13 bases between the germline ends. The covered CDR3 bases are TGTGCCAGCAGTTACTCCCCCGAGGGGGGGACAGATACG. Translation: CASSYSPEGGTDT. The entire CDR3 sequence reads CASSYSPEGGTDTQYF.

Details on this clone: From the germline J gene comes the end of the CDR3, since the read stops 3 residues before it. The V call is TRBV18, the J call TRBJ2-7; D gene unclear. This CDR3 region has 13 residues. Trimming cost V 6 bases and J 2 bases, with 11 bases left between them. CDR1 and CDR2 (germline): KGHSH, LQKENI. The sequenced CDR3 bases are TGTGCCAGCTCGTCAGACAAAGCCTACGAG. This gives the protein CASSSDKAYE. The full CDR3 protein is CASSSDKAYEQYF.